A selection of T cell receptor beta chains follows, all from one sample in a study of cytomegalovirus exposure and HLA in healthy donors. Clones were read by immunoSEQ multiplex PCR, and TCRdb kept only the in-frame ones, dropping some. This sample's table has fewer than 100,000 clones. Sequenced input: PBMCs. The source is a man between 18 and 35 years old in good health and CMV-seropositive. CDR3s include the opening cysteine and the closing phenylalanine or tryptophan. Fields, in order: J gene, D gene, V gene, CDR3 protein, CDR3 DNA. The D gene is left open where the match is weak.

J gene: TRBJ1-1
D gene: TRBD1
V gene: TRBV10-3
CDR3 protein: CAISESRQGFGNTEAFF
CDR3 DNA: TGTGCCATCAGTGAGTCTAGACAGGGGTTTGGGAACACTGAAGCTTTCTTT

J gene: TRBJ2-7
D gene: NA
V gene: TRBV28
CDR3 protein: CASSRYEQYF
CDR3 DNA: TGTGCCAGCAGCCGCTACGAGCAGTACTTC

J gene: TRBJ1-2
D gene: NA
V gene: TRBV5-5
CDR3 protein: CASSLAPGVNYGYTF
CDR3 DNA: TGTGCCAGCAGCTTGGCTCCAGGGGTTAACTATGGCTACACCTTC

J gene: TRBJ2-7
D gene: TRBD1
V gene: TRBV5-4
CDR3 protein: CASSSGQGATRQYF
CDR3 DNA: TGTGCCAGCAGCTCCGGACAGGGGGCGACTCGTCAGTACTTC

J gene: TRBJ2-5
D gene: NA
V gene: TRBV9
CDR3 protein: CASSVGAGQETQYF
CDR3 DNA: TGTGCCAGCAGCGTAGGGGCAGGTCAAGAGACCCAGTACTTC

J gene: TRBJ1-1
D gene: TRBD1
V gene: TRBV30
CDR3 protein: CAWSTGQGRTEAFF
CDR3 DNA: TGTGCCTGGAGCACGGGACAGGGGCGGACTGAAGCTTTCTTT

J gene: TRBJ1-1
D gene: NA
V gene: TRBV19
CDR3 protein: CASSIDLATVAEAFF
CDR3 DNA: TGTGCCAGTAGTATAGATCTGGCAACCGTGGCTGAAGCTTTCTTT

J gene: TRBJ2-5
D gene: TRBD1
V gene: TRBV7-9
CDR3 protein: CASSLGDRGNQETQYF
CDR3 DNA: TGTGCCAGCAGCTTAGGGGACAGGGGAAACCAAGAGACCCAGTACTTC

J gene: TRBJ2-7
D gene: TRBD2
V gene: TRBV2
CDR3 protein: CASRGDRSSYEQYF
CDR3 DNA: TGTGCCAGTCGGGGGGACCGCTCATCCTACGAGCAGTACTTC

J gene: TRBJ2-1
D gene: TRBD2
V gene: TRBV9
CDR3 protein: CASSPPGLAGANEQFF
CDR3 DNA: TGTGCCAGCAGCCCCCCGGGACTAGCGGGGGCCAATGAGCAGTTCTTC

J gene: TRBJ2-2
D gene: TRBD2
V gene: TRBV9
CDR3 protein: CASSTGLAGELFF
CDR3 DNA: TGTGCCAGCAGCACCGGACTAGCCGGGGAGCTGTTTTTT

J gene: TRBJ2-7
D gene: TRBD1
V gene: TRBV5-1
CDR3 protein: CASSPTGVEQYF
CDR3 DNA: TGCGCCAGCAGCCCCACAGGGGTCGAGCAGTACTTC

J gene: TRBJ2-2
D gene: TRBD2
V gene: TRBV19
CDR3 protein: CASSRLAGGTTLYTGELFF
CDR3 DNA: TGTGCCAGTAGTAGGTTAGCGGGGGGAACCACCCTCTACACCGGGGAGCTGTTTTTT

J gene: TRBJ2-7
D gene: TRBD1
V gene: TRBV25-1
CDR3 protein: CASSRGQYEQYF
CDR3 DNA: TGTGCCAGCAGCAGGGGGCAGTACGAGCAGTACTTC

J gene: TRBJ2-4
D gene: NA
V gene: TRBV28
CDR3 protein: CASTPDAGWRIQYF
CDR3 DNA: TGTGCCAGCACCCCCGATGCAGGCTGGCGCATTCAGTACTTC

J gene: TRBJ2-2
D gene: NA
V gene: TRBV5-6
CDR3 protein: CASSLDRKNTGELFF
CDR3 DNA: TGTGCCAGCAGCTTGGACAGAAAGAACACCGGGGAGCTGTTTTTT

J gene: TRBJ1-1
D gene: NA
V gene: TRBV4-1
CDR3 protein: CASSRTGFLNTEAFF
CDR3 DNA: TGCGCCAGCAGCCGAACCGGTTTCTTGAACACTGAAGCTTTCTTT

J gene: TRBJ2-7
D gene: NA
V gene: TRBV6-1
CDR3 protein: CASSAPHSLGSYEQYF
CDR3 DNA: TGTGCCAGCAGTGCCCCACACTCGCTAGGATCCTACGAGCAGTACTTC

J gene: TRBJ1-2
D gene: TRBD1
V gene: TRBV5-3
CDR3 protein: CARSLGPGQGPPRGYTF
CDR3 DNA: TGTGCCAGAAGCTTAGGTCCCGGACAGGGACCGCCCAGGGGCTACACCTTC

J gene: TRBJ2-7
D gene: TRBD1
V gene: TRBV5-4
CDR3 protein: CASSLGGDRGPEQYF
CDR3 DNA: TGTGCCAGCAGCTTGGGGGGAGACAGGGGGCCTGAGCAGTACTTC

J gene: TRBJ2-6
D gene: NA
V gene: TRBV5-6
CDR3 protein: CASSTVGVGPGANVLTF
CDR3 DNA: TGTGCCAGCAGCACCGTAGGGGTAGGACCTGGGGCCAACGTCCTGACTTTC

J gene: TRBJ1-2
D gene: NA
V gene: TRBV27
CDR3 protein: CASSPRQVSYGYTF
CDR3 DNA: TGTGCCAGCAGTCCGCGACAGGTCTCCTATGGCTACACCTTC

J gene: TRBJ2-2
D gene: NA
V gene: TRBV27
CDR3 protein: CASRSSQGNTGELFF
CDR3 DNA: TGTGCCAGCAGGTCCTCACAGGGAAACACCGGGGAGCTGTTTTTT

J gene: TRBJ1-2
D gene: NA
V gene: TRBV28
CDR3 protein: CASSSLQLANYGYTF
CDR3 DNA: TGTGCCAGCAGTTCTCTACAGTTAGCTAACTATGGCTACACCTTC

J gene: TRBJ1-3
D gene: TRBD1
V gene: TRBV19
CDR3 protein: CASSTTSGGPGNTIYF
CDR3 DNA: TGTGCCAGTAGCACGACTTCAGGGGGCCCTGGAAACACCATATATTTT

J gene: TRBJ2-7
D gene: NA
V gene: TRBV15
CDR3 protein: CATSIPGSYEQYF
CDR3 DNA: TGTGCCACCAGCATACCCGGCTCCTACGAGCAGTACTTC

J gene: TRBJ2-7
D gene: NA
V gene: TRBV30
CDR3 protein: CAWSAGLGAYEQYF
CDR3 DNA: TGTGCCTGGAGTGCGGGTCTCGGGGCCTACGAGCAGTACTTC

J gene: TRBJ1-5
D gene: TRBD1
V gene: TRBV5-1
CDR3 protein: CASSRQTGSNQPQHF
CDR3 DNA: TGCGCCAGCAGCCGTCAGACAGGGAGCAATCAGCCCCAGCATTTT

J gene: TRBJ2-3
D gene: NA
V gene: TRBV2
CDR3 protein: CASSDSSEEDTQYF
CDR3 DNA: TGTGCCAGCAGTGATTCTTCGGAGGAAGATACGCAGTATTTT

J gene: TRBJ2-7
D gene: TRBD2
V gene: TRBV27
CDR3 protein: CASTSQREDSYEQYF
CDR3 DNA: TGTGCCAGCACCTCGCAGCGGGAGGACTCCTACGAGCAGTACTTC

J gene: TRBJ2-3
D gene: TRBD1
V gene: TRBV28
CDR3 protein: CASSLITGGTDTQYF
CDR3 DNA: TGTGCCAGCAGTTTAATAACAGGGGGCACAGATACGCAGTATTTT

J gene: TRBJ2-7
D gene: TRBD2
V gene: TRBV2
CDR3 protein: CASGTTNFYEQYF
CDR3 DNA: TGTGCCAGCGGGACTACCAATTTCTACGAGCAGTACTTC

J gene: TRBJ2-7
D gene: NA
V gene: TRBV7-9
CDR3 protein: CASSLGIGGLDPGEQYF
CDR3 DNA: TGTGCCAGCAGCTTAGGTATCGGGGGGCTCGATCCTGGAGAGCAGTACTTC

J gene: TRBJ2-7
D gene: NA
V gene: TRBV5-4
CDR3 protein: CASSTISSLHPYEQYF
CDR3 DNA: TGTGCCAGCAGCACCATCTCGAGCCTTCACCCCTACGAGCAGTACTTC

J gene: TRBJ1-2
D gene: NA
V gene: TRBV4-2
CDR3 protein: CASSQVYQGASYGYTF
CDR3 DNA: TGTGCCAGCAGCCAAGTTTACCAGGGCGCGAGCTATGGCTACACCTTC

J gene: TRBJ1-6
D gene: TRBD1
V gene: TRBV7-8
CDR3 protein: CASSWTGGHSPLHF
CDR3 DNA: TGTGCCAGCAGTTGGACAGGGGGCCATTCACCCCTCCACTTT

J gene: TRBJ2-3
D gene: TRBD2
V gene: TRBV7-6
CDR3 protein: CASSLDRNFQLAGDSDTQYF
CDR3 DNA: TGTGCCAGCAGCTTAGATAGGAATTTCCAACTAGCGGGGGACTCGGATACGCAGTATTTT

J gene: TRBJ2-7
D gene: TRBD2
V gene: TRBV19
CDR3 protein: CASSIGASGGPNSYEQYF
CDR3 DNA: TGTGCCAGTAGTATAGGGGCTAGCGGGGGGCCGAACTCCTACGAGCAGTACTTC

J gene: TRBJ1-2
D gene: TRBD1
V gene: TRBV28
CDR3 protein: CASGISPGQVIDTF
CDR3 DNA: TGTGCCAGCGGAATTAGTCCGGGACAGGTGATCGACACCTTC

J gene: TRBJ1-1
D gene: TRBD1
V gene: TRBV6-1
CDR3 protein: CAGQGLNTEAFF
CDR3 DNA: TGTGCCGGACAGGGGTTGAACACTGAAGCTTTCTTT

J gene: TRBJ2-7
D gene: NA
V gene: TRBV5-1
CDR3 protein: CASQEAPESYEQYF
CDR3 DNA: TGCGCCAGCCAAGAGGCCCCAGAATCCTACGAGCAGTACTTC

J gene: TRBJ2-7
D gene: TRBD2
V gene: TRBV27
CDR3 protein: CASSLPGGGEQYF
CDR3 DNA: TGTGCCAGCAGTTTACCGGGGGGGGGTGAGCAGTACTTC

J gene: TRBJ2-3
D gene: TRBD1
V gene: TRBV6-1
CDR3 protein: CASSVGTEGDTQYF
CDR3 DNA: TGTGCCAGCAGTGTCGGGACAGAAGGAGATACGCAGTATTTT

J gene: TRBJ2-7
D gene: NA
V gene: TRBV5-6
CDR3 protein: CASSPGSSYEQYF
CDR3 DNA: TGTGCCAGCAGCCCAGGGTCCTCCTACGAGCAGTACTTC

J gene: TRBJ2-7
D gene: TRBD1
V gene: TRBV4-2
CDR3 protein: CASRQQGLNIPSYEQYF
CDR3 DNA: TGTGCCAGCAGGCAACAGGGGTTGAACATCCCCTCCTACGAGCAGTACTTC

J gene: TRBJ2-5
D gene: NA
V gene: TRBV6-1
CDR3 protein: CASSEGTRFLQETQYF
CDR3 DNA: TGTGCCAGCAGTGAAGGTACTAGGTTCCTCCAAGAGACCCAGTACTTC

J gene: TRBJ1-3
D gene: NA
V gene: TRBV5-1
CDR3 protein: CASSLQGTGNTIYF
CDR3 DNA: TGCGCCAGCAGCTTACAGGGAACTGGAAACACCATATATTTT

J gene: TRBJ2-3
D gene: TRBD2
V gene: TRBV2
CDR3 protein: CASTGGNIGGSSTDTQYF
CDR3 DNA: TGTGCCAGCACCGGGGGGAATATAGGAGGATCTAGCACAGATACGCAGTATTTT